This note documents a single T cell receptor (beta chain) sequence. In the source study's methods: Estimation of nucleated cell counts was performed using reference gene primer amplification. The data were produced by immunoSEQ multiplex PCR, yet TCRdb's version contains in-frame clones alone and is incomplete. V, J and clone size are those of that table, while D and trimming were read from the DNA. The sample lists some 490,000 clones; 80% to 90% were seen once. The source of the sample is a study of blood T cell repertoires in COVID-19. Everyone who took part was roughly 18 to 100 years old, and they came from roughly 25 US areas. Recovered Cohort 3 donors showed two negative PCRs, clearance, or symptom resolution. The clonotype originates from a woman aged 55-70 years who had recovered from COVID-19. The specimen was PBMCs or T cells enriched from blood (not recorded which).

As DNA, the CDR3 is TGTGCCAGCAGTTATCAGGGGAGGGATGGCTACACCTTC. This codes for CASSYQGRDGYTF. V usage is TRBV12-3 or TRBV12-4 and J usage is TRBJ1-2; TRBD1 is a possible D gene (6 bases). Trimming took off 4 bases at V and 6 bases at J, with 12 bases between the two ends. This CDR3 contains 13 residues.